The present TCR beta chain was sequenced within a study of cytomegalovirus exposure and HLA in healthy donors. PCR used 60 Vbeta primers and 13 Jbeta primers. The method was immunoSEQ multiplex PCR; TCRdb's version includes in-frame clones alone and lacks a portion of them. The data hold about 150,000 clones, with approximately 80% observed a single time. This CDR3 has 11 amino acids. Looked up from germline, CDR1 is SGHNT and CDR2 is YYREEE (reference sequence). V lost 0 bases and J 5 bases, leaving 3 bases between the germline ends. Turning to this clone: Its antigen is currently unknown.

Overall study findings and caveats: Among TCR beta chains, those listed as cytomegalovirus-associated numbered about 150. HLA alleles showed associations with some 17,000 TCR beta sequences in a later analysis, at a 0.05 false discovery rate.

Material for sequencing was PBMCs. The receptor's source is a male donor in good health and CMV-seronegative. The genes are TRBV5-4 and TRBJ2-7; the D is unclear. CDR3 sequence (DNA): TGTGCCAGCAGCTTGGGAGACGAGCAGTACTTC. Translation gives CASSLGDEQYF.